Shown below are 24 T cell receptor beta chains from a single sample sequenced in a study of response to subunit inactivated influenza vaccine. TCRdb ran MiXCR on the RT-PCR reads and lists one entry per CDR3 protein. The sample contains hundreds of thousands of distinct CDR3 sequences, approximately 15% of which appear only once. The sample in question was PBMCs from blood, obtained 11 to 12 days after vaccination. All receptors come from a man in his fifties who received an inactivated influenza vaccine.

The chain links TRBV20-1 to TRBJ1-1; D is possibly TRBD1 (5 bases). Germline loops: CDR1 DFQATT, CDR2 SNEGSKA (reference sequence). The CDR3 spans 15 residues. Between the trimmed V and J ends, which lost 1 base and 5 bases, there was a span of 17 bases. The CDR3 region has the DNA TGCAGTGCTAGAGCGGGCAGTGGCGGGACGACTGAAGCTTTCTTT. As protein: CSARAGSGGTTEAFF.

This clonotype was seen only a few times. V is TRBV6-5 and J is TRBJ2-2, with TRBD1 as a possible D gene (6 bases). The CDR3 is 16 residues long. The V end lost 1 base, the J end lost 3 bases, and 12 bases lay between the germline ends. The germline V gene has CDR1 MNHEY and CDR2 SVGAGI. This CDR3 reads CASSYFGGADTGELFF. The CDR3 DNA sequence: TGTGCCAGCAGTTACTTTGGGGGCGCGGACACCGGGGAGCTGTTTTTT.

The rearrangement links TRBV18 to TRBJ1-4, with D possibly matching TRBD1 (5 bases). Deletions cut 6 bases from V and 7 bases from J, with 24 bases between. CDR3 length equals 17 residues. CDR1 and CDR2 from the germline V gene are KGHSH and LQKENI. The CDR3 protein is CASSAGTAKGGGEKLFF. The CDR3 DNA reads TGTGCCAGCTCTGCCGGGACGGCTAAAGGTGGTGGTGAAAAACTGTTTTTT.

This clonotype has more than one count but fewer than ten. The rearrangement links TRBV20-1 to TRBJ2-2, with 8 nucleotides matching TRBD2. This CDR3 has 14 amino acids. CDR1 and CDR2 from the germline V gene are DFQATT and SNEGSKA (reference sequence). The CDR3 protein is CSAWREDYTGELFF. The CDR3 DNA is TGCAGCGCGTGGCGGGAGGACTACACCGGGGAGCTGTTTTTT.

The CDR3 nucleotides are TGTGCCAGCAGACTCCATGGCTACACCTTC. Protein: CASRLHGYTF. This chain links TRBV6-5 with TRBJ1-2; no definite D call. The CDR3 spans 10 residues. Between the trimmed V and J ends, which lost 6 bases and 6 bases, there was a span of 5 bases. In germline, CDR1 is MNHEY, CDR2 SVGAGI.

This clonotype was seen a handful of times. The chain has TRBV7-6 and TRBJ1-2; D is ambiguous. The V end was cut by 5 bases, the J end by 4 bases, with 11 bases between. The CDR3 totals 13 residues. Germline CDR1 reads SGHVS; CDR2 reads FNYEAQ. CDR3 coding DNA: TGTGCCAGCAGCGAAGGACTGTCCTATGGCTACACCTTC. This sequence encodes CASSEGLSYGYTF.

The V and J genes are TRBV20-1 and TRBJ2-3, with 7 bases matching TRBD2. The germline V gene has CDR1 DFQATT and CDR2 SNEGSKA (reference sequence). Trimming at V came to 3 bases and at J to 5 bases, leaving 5 bases not matched to a gene. This CDR3 region has 13 residues. Written as DNA, the CDR3 is TGCAGTGCTAGTGGACTAGTGGTAGATACGCAGTATTTT. Its protein product is CSASGLVVDTQYF.

The chain has TRBV7-9 and TRBJ1-2; D is undetermined. V was shortened by 5 bases and J by 4 bases, with 14 bases between the two germline ends. Germline V gene sequence: CDR1 SEHNR, CDR2 FQNEAQ (reference sequence). This CDR3 region has 14 residues. CDR3 DNA: TGTGCCAGCAGCATGGTCACCAGAGGCTATGGCTACACCTTC. It codes for CASSMVTRGYGYTF.

The chain couples TRBV30 to TRBJ2-5; TRBD2 aligns across 7 bases. After removal of 3 bases from V and 2 bases from J, the junction contained 6 bases not matched to a gene. This CDR3 has 14 amino acids. Germline lookup yields CDR1 GTSNPN and CDR2 SVGIG (reference sequence). CDR3: CAWSKLRGQETQYF. As DNA, the CDR3 is TGTGCCTGGAGCAAACTGCGGGGGCAAGAGACCCAGTACTTC.

This clonotype came up a few times. This chain connects TRBV30 to TRBJ2-2, with a possible D match to TRBD1 (6 bases). Trimming pared 3 bases from V and 5 bases from J, leaving 16 bases between. Germline lookup yields CDR1 GTSNPN and CDR2 SVGIG (reference sequence). This CDR3 comprises 15 residues. The CDR3, as DNA: TGTGCCTGGAGCCCCGGGCAGGGGAATACCGGGGAGCTGTTTTTT. It specifies CAWSPGQGNTGELFF.

This rearrangement joins TRBV10-3 to TRBJ2-5; D possibly uses TRBD1 or TRBD2 (5 bases each). The CDR3 loop spans 13 amino acids. Germline V gene data show CDR1 as ENHRY and CDR2 as SYGVKD. The V and J ends lost 6 bases and 4 bases respectively, with 12 bases between them. The chain's CDR3 is CAISRAGAETQYF. In DNA, the CDR3 is TGTGCCATCAGCCGGGCCGGGGCAGAGACCCAGTACTTC.

The rearrangement uses TRBV27 and TRBJ2-7, with TRBD1 identical over 7 bases. From germline, CDR1 is MNHEY and CDR2 SMNVEV (reference sequence). The CDR3 loop spans 13 amino acids. The junction had 3 bases not matched to a gene; V was cut back by 2 bases and J by 5 bases. CDR3 DNA: TGTGCCAGCAGTTTAAAACAGGGGAACGAGCAGTACTTC. Its protein is CASSLKQGNEQYF.

The chain couples TRBV4-2 to TRBJ2-2, with D perhaps TRBD1 (6 bases). The germline V gene has CDR1 LGHNA and CDR2 YNFKEQ. This CDR3 spans 17 amino acids. V was pared by 2 bases and J by 3 bases, with 16 bases between. CDR3: CASSQRSTGIDTGELFF. The CDR3 nucleotides are TGTGCCAGCAGCCAAAGATCGACAGGAATCGACACCGGGGAGCTGTTTTTT.

Ten or more counts support this clonotype. V gene TRBV20-1 combines with J gene TRBJ2-7; tentative D call: TRBD1 (6 bases). The CDR3 is 11 residues long. V lost 3 bases and J lost 4, with 7 bases in between. Per germline, CDR1 DFQATT and CDR2 SNEGSKA (reference sequence). In DNA form, the CDR3 reads TGCAGTGCTAGGAGGGGGTACGAGCAGTACTTC. This encodes CSARRGYEQYF.

This clonotype was observed a few times. V usage is TRBV20-1 and J usage is TRBJ2-2; weak D call: TRBD2 (6 bases). Trimming removed 6 bases from V and 2 bases from J, with 16 bases in between. CDR1 and CDR2 from the germline V gene are DFQATT and SNEGSKA (reference sequence). This CDR3 is 15 amino acids long. The CDR3 DNA follows: TGCAGTGCACCCGGGGTAGCGGTAAACACCGGGGAGCTGTTTTTT. This codes for CSAPGVAVNTGELFF.

The V call is TRBV11-2, the J call TRBJ1-5, with D hard to call. Per the germline V gene, CDR1 is SGHAT and CDR2 is FQNNGV. The CDR3 is made up of 13 amino acids. The V and J ends lost 5 bases and 0 bases respectively, with 5 bases between them. CDR3 DNA: TGTGCCAGCAGCACATATAGCAATCAGCCCCAGCATTTT. Translated: CASSTYSNQPQHF. Full variable domain (missing parts from reference TRBV11-2 and TRBJ1-5): EAGVAQSPRYKIIEKRQSVAFWCNPISGHATLYWYQQILGQGPKLLIQFQNNGVVDDSQLPKDRFSAERLKGVDSTLKIQPAKLEDSAVYLCASSTYSNQPQHFGDGTRLSIL.

This chain uses TRBV2 with TRBJ2-1; 7 bases align to TRBD2. Germline V lookup: CDR1 SNHLY, CDR2 FYNNEI. With V trimmed by 5 bases and J by 6 bases, 10 bases remained unmatched. This CDR3 is built from 15 residues. The CDR3 coding sequence is TGTGCCAGCAGTAAAGACAGACCGGGAGGCAATGAGCAGTTCTTC. Its protein product is CASSKDRPGGNEQFF.

In its sample, this clonotype was seen many times. The V gene is TRBV12-3 or TRBV12-4, the J gene TRBJ2-7; 10 nucleotides line up with TRBD1. The CDR3 runs to 15 residues. Trimming cost V 5 bases and J 9 bases; bases outside gene matches: 13. CDR3 region: CASSTPGQGPRRQYF. DNA of the CDR3: TGTGCCAGCAGTACCCCGGGACAGGGGCCGCGAAGGCAGTACTTC.

The rearrangement joins TRBV2 to TRBJ1-2; a weak D match, TRBD1 (5 bases). The CDR3 is made up of 15 amino acids. Germline V gene data show CDR1 as SNHLY and CDR2 as FYNNEI. Trimming took off 6 bases at V and 4 bases at J, with 18 bases between the two ends. CDR3 nucleotide sequence: TGTGCCAGCAGAGGATTTAGGGGAGTTGCCTATGGCTACACCTTC. Its protein is CASRGFRGVAYGYTF. Supplemented by reference TRBV2 and TRBJ1-2, the full variable domain reads EPEVTQTPSHQVTQMGQEVILRCVPISNHLYFYWYRQILGQKVEFLVSFYNNEISEKSEIFDDQFSVERPDGSNFTLKIRSTKLEDSAMYFCASRGFRGVAYGYTFGSGTRLTVV.

This clonotype was counted only a few times. V gene TRBV12-3 or TRBV12-4 combines with J gene TRBJ1-3; D gene uncertain. Trimming shortened V by 2 bases and J by 1 base, and 9 bases separated the two germline ends. CDR3 size: 15 residues. The CDR3 sequence is CASSLSSKSGNTIYF. CDR3 DNA: TGTGCCAGCAGTTTATCTAGTAAATCTGGAAACACCATATATTTT.

Worth noting for this clonotype: At one end the junction does not follow the germline gene, possibly because of a read error. The V call is TRBV29-1, the J call TRBJ2-7; TRBD2 agrees at 8 bases. The CDR3 loop spans 15 amino acids. Germline V lookup: CDR1 SQVTM, CDR2 ANQGSEA. This chain's CDR3 is CSVARAGGGSYKQYF. In nucleotides, the CDR3 is TGCAGCGTGGCCCGGGCCGGCGGGGGGTCCTACAAGCAGTACTTC.

This clonotype was detected a few times. The chain has TRBV12-3 or TRBV12-4 and TRBJ1-1; TRBD1 aligns across 8 bases. V was clipped by 6 bases and J by 6 bases; unmatched bases: 3. The CDR3 is made up of 12 amino acids. The CDR3 region has the DNA TGTGCCAGCAGACCGGACAGGGCTGAAGCTTTCTTT. Translation gives CASRPDRAEAFF.

The chain uses TRBV11-2 and TRBJ2-1; perhaps TRBD1 as D (6 bases). V gave up 5 bases and J gave up 7 bases, with 18 bases separating them. The germline V gene encodes CDR1 SGHAT and CDR2 FQNNGV. The CDR3 spans 15 residues. The CDR3 region has the DNA TGTGCCAGCAGCCCCCCTACCCAGGGGACGAATGAGCAGTTCTTC. Protein sequence: CASSPPTQGTNEQFF.

In its sample, this clonotype was seen many times. The genes are TRBV7-2 and TRBJ2-7; D might be TRBD1 (6 bases). This CDR3 has 13 residues. CDR1 is SGHTA, CDR2 FQGNSA, per germline. V was cut by 5 bases and J by 3 bases, with 11 bases left in between. In DNA form, the CDR3 reads TGTGCCAGCAGCGGCACAGGGATCTACGAGCAGTACTTC. This codes for CASSGTGIYEQYF.